This T cell receptor beta chain was documented in a study of cytomegalovirus exposure and HLA in healthy donors. The PCR contained 60 Vbeta and 13 Jbeta primers. Original processing methods: Roughly 10 million shared chains were among roughly 81 million unique TCR beta chains counted in a later analysis. Sequencing was performed with immunoSEQ multiplex PCR; in TCRdb, only in-frame clones are kept and a portion is missing. Clone size and V and J calls were adopted from that table, with D and trimming inferred from the DNA. The data include over 35,000 clones; the top ten clones carry approximately 2%. This TCR was recovered from a woman between 25 and 40 years old in good health and CMV-seronegative. Sequences were obtained from PBMCs.

Here the CDR3 DNA reads TGTGCCAGCAGTTCAAGTGGGACAGTCACTGAAGCTTTCTTT. The encoded protein is CASSSSGTVTEAFF. The gene calls are TRBV6-5 and TRBJ1-1; 7 bases align to TRBD1. This CDR3 contains 14 residues. Losses at the gene ends were 4 bases for V and 4 bases for J; bases not matched to a gene: 6. CDR1 is MNHEY and CDR2 is SVGAGI in the germline V gene.